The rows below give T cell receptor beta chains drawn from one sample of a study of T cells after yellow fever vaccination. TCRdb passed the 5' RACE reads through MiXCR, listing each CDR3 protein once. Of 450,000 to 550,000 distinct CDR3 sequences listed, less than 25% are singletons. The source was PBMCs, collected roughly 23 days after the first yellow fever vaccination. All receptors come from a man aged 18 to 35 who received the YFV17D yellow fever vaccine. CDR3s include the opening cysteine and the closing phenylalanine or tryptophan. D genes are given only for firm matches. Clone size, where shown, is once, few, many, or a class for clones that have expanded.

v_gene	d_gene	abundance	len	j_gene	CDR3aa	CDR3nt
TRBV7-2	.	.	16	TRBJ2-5	CASSLDPVGGQETQYF	TGTGCCAGCAGCTTAGACCCCGTAGGGGGGCAAGAGACCCAGTACTTC
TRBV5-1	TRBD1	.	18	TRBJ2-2	CASSLITVRGSSTGELFF	TGCGCCAGCAGCTTGATCACCGTCAGGGGGAGTTCCACCGGGGAGCTGTTTTTT
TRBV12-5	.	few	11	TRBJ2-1	CASGLEMEQFF	TGTGCTAGTGGTTTGGAGATGGAGCAGTTCTTC
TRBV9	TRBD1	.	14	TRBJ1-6	CASSDRDSATPLHF	TGTGCCAGCAGCGATCGGGACAGTGCAACACCCCTCCACTTT
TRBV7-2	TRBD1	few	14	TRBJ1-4	CASSLDRAAKKLFF	TGTGCCAGCAGCCTGGACAGGGCGGCGAAGAAACTGTTTTTT
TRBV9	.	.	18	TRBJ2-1	CASSGWVARGRQNREQFF	TGTGCCAGCAGCGGTTGGGTGGCTAGAGGACGCCAAAATCGTGAGCAGTTCTTC
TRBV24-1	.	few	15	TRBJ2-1	CATSDGGQGRDEQFF	TGTGCCACCAGTGATGGGGGTCAGGGTAGGGATGAGCAGTTCTTC
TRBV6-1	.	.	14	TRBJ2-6	CASNRGPGANVLTF	TGTGCCAGCAATCGTGGTCCTGGAGCCAACGTCCTGACTTTC
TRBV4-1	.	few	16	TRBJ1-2	CASSQVRSRAGHGYTF	TGCGCCAGCAGCCAAGTACGATCCAGGGCAGGGCATGGCTACACCTTC
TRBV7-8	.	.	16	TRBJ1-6	CASRGGGSTYNSPLHF	TGTGCCAGCCGCGGGGGCGGTTCGACCTATAATTCACCCCTCCACTTT
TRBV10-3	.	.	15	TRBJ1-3	CAISSSRLSGNTIYF	TGTGCCATCAGTAGTTCACGGCTCTCTGGAAACACCATATATTTT
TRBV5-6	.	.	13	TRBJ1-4	CASSRVREEKLFF	TGTGCCAGCAGTAGGGTCAGAGAGGAAAAACTGTTTTTT
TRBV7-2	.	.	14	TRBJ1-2	CASSPGRAEYGYTF	TGTGCCAGCAGCCCCGGGAGGGCCGAGTATGGCTACACCTTC
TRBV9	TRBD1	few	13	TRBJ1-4	CASSVDRGEKLFF	TGTGCCAGCAGCGTGGACAGGGGGGAAAAACTGTTTTTT
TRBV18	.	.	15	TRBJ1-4	CASSPGRETNEKLFF	TGTGCCAGCTCACCCGGCAGGGAAACTAATGAAAAACTGTTTTTT
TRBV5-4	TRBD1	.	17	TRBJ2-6	CASSPARGSSGANVLTF	TGTGCCAGCAGCCCGGCCAGGGGGAGCTCTGGGGCCAACGTCCTGACTTTC
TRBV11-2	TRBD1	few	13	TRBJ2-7	CASGRDRGDEQYF	TGTGCCAGCGGCCGGGACAGGGGCGACGAGCAGTACTTC
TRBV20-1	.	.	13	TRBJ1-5	CSAGKRVNQPQHF	TGCAGTGCGGGGAAGCGGGTAAATCAGCCCCAGCATTTT
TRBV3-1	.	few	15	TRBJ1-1	CASSRGRVRGTEAFF	TGTGCCAGCAGCCGGGGCAGGGTTCGCGGCACTGAAGCTTTCTTT
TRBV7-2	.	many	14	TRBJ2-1	CASSSVGRYNEQFF	TGTGCCAGCAGCTCGGTGGGGCGCTACAATGAGCAGTTCTTC
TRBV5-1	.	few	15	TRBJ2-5	CASSLAGSRDETQYF	TGCGCCAGCAGCTTAGCAGGGTCCCGGGACGAGACCCAGTACTTC
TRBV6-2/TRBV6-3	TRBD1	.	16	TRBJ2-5	CASSLILTGVGETQYF	TGTGCCAGCAGCTTGATTCTTACAGGGGTTGGAGAGACCCAGTACTTC
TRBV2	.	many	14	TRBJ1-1	CASRGSDMNTEAFF	TGTGCCAGCAGAGGCAGTGACATGAACACTGAAGCTTTCTTT
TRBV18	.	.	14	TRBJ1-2	CASSRNRDSDGYTF	TGTGCCAGCTCACGAAACAGGGATAGCGATGGCTACACCTTC
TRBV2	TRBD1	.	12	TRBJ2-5	CAYRGVSETQYF	TGTGCCTACAGGGGGGTCTCAGAGACCCAGTACTTC
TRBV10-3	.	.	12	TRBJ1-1	CAISREEGEAFF	TGTGCCATCTCCAGGGAAGAGGGTGAAGCTTTCTTT
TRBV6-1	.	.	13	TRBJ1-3	CASSRDPGNTIYF	TGTGCCAGCAGTCGGGACCCAGGAAACACCATATATTTT
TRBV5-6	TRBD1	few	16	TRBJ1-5	CASSLGDRGGNQPQHF	TGTGCCAGCAGCTTGGGAGACAGGGGTGGCAATCAGCCCCAGCATTTT
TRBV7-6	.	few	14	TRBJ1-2	CASSSTGKRAGYTF	TGTGCCAGCAGCTCCACAGGGAAAAGAGCTGGCTACACCTTC
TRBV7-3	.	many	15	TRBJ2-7	CASSLNPAHYYEQYF	TGTGCCAGCAGCTTAAACCCAGCCCACTACTACGAGCAGTACTTC
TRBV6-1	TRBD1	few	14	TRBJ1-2	CASSTGTGVPGYTF	TGTGCCAGCAGTACCGGGACAGGCGTCCCCGGCTACACCTTC
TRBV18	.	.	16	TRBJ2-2	CASSRGWTTNTGELFF	TGTGCCAGCTCGCGCGGTTGGACAACGAACACCGGGGAGCTGTTTTTT
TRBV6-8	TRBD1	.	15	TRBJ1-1	CASSLNRGLNTEAFF	TGTGCCAGCAGTTTAAACAGGGGCCTAAACACTGAAGCTTTCTTT
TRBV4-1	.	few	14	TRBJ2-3	CASSQAVSTDTQYF	TGCGCCAGCAGCCAAGCGGTGAGCACAGATACGCAGTATTTT
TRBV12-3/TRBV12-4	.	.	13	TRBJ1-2	CASSNGRKYGYTF	TGTGCCAGCAGCAACGGACGGAAATATGGCTACACCTTC
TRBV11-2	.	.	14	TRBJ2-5	CASSLGLAIKTQYF	TGTGCCAGCAGCTTAGGGCTAGCAATAAAGACCCAGTACTTC
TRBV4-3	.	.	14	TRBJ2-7	CASSQDPGTYEQYF	TGCGCCAGCAGCCAAGATCCAGGCACCTACGAGCAGTACTTC
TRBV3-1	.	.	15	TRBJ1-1	CASSQVGNTNTEAFF	TGTGCCAGCAGCCAAGTTGGGAATACGAACACTGAAGCTTTCTTT
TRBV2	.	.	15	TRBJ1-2	CASSASAGAGYGYTF	TGTGCCAGCAGTGCTTCAGCAGGGGCTGGGTATGGCTACACCTTC
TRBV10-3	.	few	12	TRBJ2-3	CATAGREDTQYF	TGTGCCACCGCCGGACGGGAGGATACGCAGTATTTT
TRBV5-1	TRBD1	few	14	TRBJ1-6	CASSMGHRGPPLHF	TGCGCCAGCAGCATGGGGCACAGGGGGCCACCCCTCCACTTT
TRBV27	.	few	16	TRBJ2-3	CASSFTAGHRGDTQYF	TGTGCCAGCAGTTTCACTGCGGGACACCGGGGGGATACGCAGTATTTT
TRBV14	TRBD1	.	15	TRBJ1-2	CASSPLRQGIDGYTF	TGTGCCAGCAGCCCCTTACGACAGGGAATTGATGGCTACACCTTC
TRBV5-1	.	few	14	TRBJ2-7	CASSLATRGNEQYF	TGCGCCAGCAGCTTGGCCACAAGGGGCAACGAGCAGTACTTC
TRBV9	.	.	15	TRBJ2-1	CASSVELAHYNEQFF	TGTGCCAGCAGCGTAGAACTAGCCCACTACAATGAGCAGTTCTTC
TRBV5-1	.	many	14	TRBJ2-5	CASSLGQSQETQYF	TGCGCCAGCAGCTTGGGACAGTCCCAAGAGACCCAGTACTTC
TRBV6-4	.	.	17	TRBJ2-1	CASSQGEERSSYNEQFF	TGTGCCAGCAGTCAGGGGGAGGAGCGGAGCTCCTACAATGAGCAGTTCTTC